Each of the 9 T cell receptor beta chains below was sequenced from the same sample in a study of spatial heterogeneity in lung cancer (dated by TCRdb to the late 2010s). Results the study describes overall, beyond this receptor: The tumor nonsynonymous mutation count correlated with the number of expanded alpha and beta TCRs within the tumor.

Their target antigens are unknown. Explained via the paper, the time point label denotes: sample taken at primary tumor resection. The library relied on 5' RACE. The listed sequencing device is NextSeq 500. Through fastp at Q25 and MiXCR, TCRdb rebuilt clones from the public reads, retaining in-frame beta chains. Entries are consolidated by CDR3 protein sequence, retaining the most common genes and DNA. This sample holds about 5,700 distinct CDR3 sequences; roughly a quarter were observed only once. Clones ranked in the top ten supply under 30% of the sample. The sample was lung tumor tissue, taken at surgery. The origin of the receptors is a male donor with early-stage non-small cell lung cancer.

The sample holds a few counts of this clonotype. The chain links TRBV28 to TRBJ2-5; tentative D call: TRBD2 (5 bases). The CDR3 spans 15 residues. Between the trimmed V and J ends, which lost 3 bases and 5 bases, there was a span of 16 bases. Germline loops: CDR1 MDHEN, CDR2 SYDVKM. CDR3 bases: TGTGCCAGCAGTTTCCCCCGGACTCCTGGGGAGACCCAGTACTTC. Its protein is CASSFPRTPGETQYF. The complete variable domain, with remaining parts taken from reference TRBV28 and TRBJ2-5, reads DVKVTQSSRYLVKRTGEKVFLECVQDMDHENMFWYRQDPGLGLRLIYFSYDVKMKEKGDIPEGYSVSREKKERFSLILESASTNQTSMYLCASSFPRTPGETQYFGPGTRLLVL.

The chain joins TRBV7-8 to TRBJ2-7, with a weak D call TRBD2 (5 bases). The CDR3 has 15 residues. Deletions cut 1 base from V and 0 bases from J, with 10 bases between. CDR1 is SGHVS, CDR2 FQNEAQ, per germline. For the CDR3, the DNA is TGTGCCAGCAGCTTAGGCGGTAGCGCCTCCTACGAGCAGTACTTC. As protein: CASSLGGSASYEQYF.

By frequency in the sample, this clonotype is medium-sized. The rearrangement joins TRBV20-1 to TRBJ2-3, with 12 bases matching TRBD2. CDR1 and CDR2 from the germline V gene are DFQATT and SNEGSKA (reference sequence). The ends lost 3 bases at V and 3 bases at J; junction bases unmatched: 4. The CDR3 contains 15 residues. The CDR3 sequence is CSASSTSGRTDTQYF. CDR3 sequence (DNA): TGCAGTGCTAGCTCGACTAGCGGGAGAACAGATACGCAGTATTTT.

In its sample, this clonotype was seen a few times. The chain uses TRBV29-1 and TRBJ2-5; 8 bases line up with TRBD2. V lost 4 bases and J lost 2; bases outside the gene matches: 0. This CDR3 is 12 amino acids long. Germline assignment: CDR1 SQVTM and CDR2 ANQGSEA. Here the CDR3 DNA reads TGCAGCGTTGCTAGCGGGCAAGAGACCCAGTACTTC. It yields the protein CSVASGQETQYF.

By frequency in the sample, this clonotype is medium-sized (0.01 to 0.1%). The rearrangement links TRBV6-5 to TRBJ1-5; D may be TRBD1 (6 bases). CDR3 length: 14 amino acids. V was pared by 5 bases and J by 4 bases, with 12 bases between. Germline lookup yields CDR1 MNHEY and CDR2 SVGAGI. CDR3 sequence (DNA): TGTGCCAGCAGTCGGACAGAGTCAAATCAGCCCCAGCATTTT. Amino acids: CASSRTESNQPQHF.

This clonotype showed up many times. The chain joins TRBV20-1 to TRBJ2-7; perhaps D is TRBD1 or TRBD2 (5 bases each). Germline lookup yields CDR1 DFQATT and CDR2 SNEGSKA (reference sequence). Trimming cost V 5 bases and J 5 bases, with 13 bases left between them. There are 12 residues in the CDR3. The CDR3 region is CSAGGGVNEQYF. For the CDR3, the DNA is TGCAGTGCTGGGGGTGGGGTTAACGAGCAGTACTTC.

The chain is built from TRBV2 and TRBJ2-5; D gene uncertain. In germline, CDR1 is SNHLY, CDR2 FYNNEI. V was trimmed by 5 bases and J by 5 bases, leaving 6 bases between them. This CDR3 contains 11 residues. CDR3 sequence reads: CASSLDETQYF. CDR3 nucleotide sequence: TGTGCCAGCAGTTTAGATGAGACCCAGTACTTC.

This clonotype came up many times. The chain uses TRBV20-1 and TRBJ2-5; 7 nucleotides align to TRBD1. The CDR3 runs to 15 residues. V lost 1 base to trimming and J lost 2 bases; unmatched junction nucleotides: 7. Germline V CDR1 and CDR2: DFQATT, SNEGSKA (reference sequence). CDR3 residues: CSARVGTDLQETQYF. DNA for the CDR3: TGCAGTGCTAGAGTGGGGACAGACCTTCAAGAGACCCAGTACTTC.

This clonotype is termed medium-sized. The V gene is TRBV28, the J gene TRBJ2-5, with D perhaps being TRBD1 or TRBD2 (5 bases each). V dropped 7 bases and J dropped 5 bases, with 14 bases sitting between them. The CDR3 consists of 13 residues. The germline V gene encodes CDR1 MDHEN and CDR2 SYDVKM. For the CDR3, the DNA is TGTGCCAGCACCCTTCGGGGCCGGGAGACCCAGTACTTC. It codes for CASTLRGRETQYF.